The clone carrying this T cell receptor beta chain has a handful of counts. Its specificity is not known. This entry comes from a study of T cell repertoires in cytomegalovirus infection. Study overall: It can be stated that public TCR beta signatures indicated CMV infection as well as a matching HLA type.

J gave up 5 bases and V 3 bases, and 7 bases lay outside the gene matches. There are 16 residues in the CDR3. Germline values: CDR1 SGHTA, CDR2 FQGNSA. TCRdb re-called the reads with MiXCR, one entry per CDR3 protein. Among around 71,000 distinct CDR3 sequences listed, about 20% were seen once. Study-level results: There were HLA-C-restricted CMV-specific TCR beta clonotypes dominating the ex vivo response.

The source was CD8+ T cells from cultured PBMCs, collected from culture after CMV antigen stimulation. The chain uses TRBV7-2 and TRBJ2-5, with 12 bases fitting TRBD2. The TCR was taken from a human donor in good health (CMV status not recorded). Some clones in this sample may be carry-over from other donors' samples. For the CDR3, the DNA is TGTGCCAGCAGCTTTTCCACTAGCGGGGGGAGGGAGACCCAGTACTTC. Amino acid sequence: CASSFSTSGGRETQYF.